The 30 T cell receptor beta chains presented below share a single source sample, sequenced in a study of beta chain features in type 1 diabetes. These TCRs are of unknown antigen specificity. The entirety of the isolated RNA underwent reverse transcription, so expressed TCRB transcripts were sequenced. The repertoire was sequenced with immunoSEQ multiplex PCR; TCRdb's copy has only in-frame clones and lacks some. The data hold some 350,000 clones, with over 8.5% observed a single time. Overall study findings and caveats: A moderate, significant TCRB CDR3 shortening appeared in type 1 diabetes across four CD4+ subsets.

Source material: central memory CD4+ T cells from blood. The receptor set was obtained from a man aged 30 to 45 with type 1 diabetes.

CDR3 region: CASSLGTGNEQFF. The DNA for the CDR3 is TGTGCCAGCAGCTTAGGGACAGGTAATGAGCAGTTCTTC. V is TRBV7-2 and J is TRBJ2-1, with 7 positions matching TRBD1. The CDR3 is made up of 13 amino acids. In germline, CDR1 is SGHTA, CDR2 FQGNSA. With V trimmed by 1 base and J by 7 bases, 1 base remained unmatched.

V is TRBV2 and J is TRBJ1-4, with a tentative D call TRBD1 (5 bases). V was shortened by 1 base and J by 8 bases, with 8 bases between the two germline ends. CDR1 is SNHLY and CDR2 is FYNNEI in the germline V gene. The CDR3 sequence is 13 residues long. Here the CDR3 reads CASSEVPGEKLFF. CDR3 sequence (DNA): TGTGCCAGCAGTGAAGTTCCAGGGGAAAAACTGTTTTTT.

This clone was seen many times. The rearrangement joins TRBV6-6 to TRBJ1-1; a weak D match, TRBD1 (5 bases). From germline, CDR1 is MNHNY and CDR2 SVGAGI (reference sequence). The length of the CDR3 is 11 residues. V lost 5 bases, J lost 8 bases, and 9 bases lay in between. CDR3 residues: CASSHNREAFF. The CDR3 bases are TGTGCCAGCAGTCATAACAGGGAAGCTTTCTTT.

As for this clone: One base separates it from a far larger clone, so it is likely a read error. CDR3 in amino acids: CASSFRASADTQYF. The DNA for the CDR3 is TGCGCCAGCAGCTTCAGGGCTAGCGCAGATACGCAGTATTTT. The J gene is TRBJ2-3, the V gene TRBV5-1; D is perhaps TRBD2 (6 bases). CDR1 is SGHRS, CDR2 YFSETQ, per germline. Trimming removed 2 bases from V and 4 bases from J, with 11 bases in between. This CDR3 has 14 residues. The entire variable domain, with the rest obtained from reference TRBV5-1 and TRBJ2-3, is as follows: KAGVTQTPRYLIKTRGQQVTLSCSPISGHRSVSWYQQTPGQGLQFLFEYFSETQRNKGNFPGRFSGRQFSNSRSEMNVSTLELGDSALYLCASSFRASADTQYFGPGTRLTVL.

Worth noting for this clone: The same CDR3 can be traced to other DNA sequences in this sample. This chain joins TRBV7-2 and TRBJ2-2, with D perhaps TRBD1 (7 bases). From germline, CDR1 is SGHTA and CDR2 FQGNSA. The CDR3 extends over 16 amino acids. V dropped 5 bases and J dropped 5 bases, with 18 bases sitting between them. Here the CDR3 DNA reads TGTGCCAGCAGCCCGGGGTCAGGGGGGTATACCGGGGAGCTGTTTTTT. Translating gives CASSPGSGGYTGELFF.

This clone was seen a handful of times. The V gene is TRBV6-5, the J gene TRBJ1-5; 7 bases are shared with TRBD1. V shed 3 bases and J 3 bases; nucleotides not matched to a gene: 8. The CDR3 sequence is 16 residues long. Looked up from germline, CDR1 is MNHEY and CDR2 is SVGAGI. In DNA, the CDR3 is TGTGCCAGCAGTTATAACAGGGGATTTTACAATCAGCCCCAGCATTTT. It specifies CASSYNRGFYNQPQHF.

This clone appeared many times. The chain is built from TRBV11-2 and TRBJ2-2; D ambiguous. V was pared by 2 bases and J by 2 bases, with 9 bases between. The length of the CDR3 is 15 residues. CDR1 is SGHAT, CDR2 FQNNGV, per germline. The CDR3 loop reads CASSLHRLNTGELFF. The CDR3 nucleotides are TGTGCCAGCAGCTTACACAGACTCAACACCGGGGAGCTGTTTTTT.

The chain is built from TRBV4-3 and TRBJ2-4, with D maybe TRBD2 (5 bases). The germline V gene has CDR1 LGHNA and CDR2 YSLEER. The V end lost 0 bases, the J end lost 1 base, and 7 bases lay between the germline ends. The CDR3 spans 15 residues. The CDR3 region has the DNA TGCGCCAGCAGCCAAGAGAGGGAGGCCAAAAACATTCAGTACTTC. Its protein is CASSQEREAKNIQYF.

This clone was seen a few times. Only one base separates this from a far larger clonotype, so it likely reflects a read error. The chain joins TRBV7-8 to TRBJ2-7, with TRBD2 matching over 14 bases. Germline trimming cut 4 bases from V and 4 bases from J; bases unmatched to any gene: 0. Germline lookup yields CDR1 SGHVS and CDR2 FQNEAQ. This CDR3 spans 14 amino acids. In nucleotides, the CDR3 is TGTGCCAGCAGCTGGACTAGCGGGAGGTACGAGCAGTACTTC. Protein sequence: CASSWTSGRYEQYF.

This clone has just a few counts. CDR3 amino acids: CASSSGLPGNQPQHF. As DNA, the CDR3 is TGTGCCAGCAGCTCCGGACTGCCCGGCAATCAGCCCCAGCATTTT. The V and J genes are TRBV6-6 and TRBJ1-5; D is undetermined. The V gene's germline CDR1 is MNHNY and CDR2 SVGAGI (reference sequence). Trimming took 6 bases from V and 2 from J, leaving 14 bases between them. This CDR3 contains 15 residues.

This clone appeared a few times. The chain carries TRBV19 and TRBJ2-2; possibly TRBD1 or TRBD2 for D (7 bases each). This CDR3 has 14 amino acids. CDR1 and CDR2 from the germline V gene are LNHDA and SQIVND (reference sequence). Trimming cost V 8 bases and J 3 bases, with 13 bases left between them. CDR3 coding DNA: TGTGCCAGTCAACAGGGGAGGGACACCGGGGAGCTGTTTTTT. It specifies CASQQGRDTGELFF.

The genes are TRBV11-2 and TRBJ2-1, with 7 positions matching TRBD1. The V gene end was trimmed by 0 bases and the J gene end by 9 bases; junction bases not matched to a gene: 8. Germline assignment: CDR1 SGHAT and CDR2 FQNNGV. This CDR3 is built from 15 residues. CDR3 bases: TGTGCCAGCAGCTTAGAGGTAGGGGGCCACGCTGAGCAGTTCTTC. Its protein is CASSLEVGGHAEQFF.

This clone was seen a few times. The CDR3 nucleotides read TGTGCCAGCAGTTTGAGGCGGGAGGGCCAGTTCTTC. Encoded protein: CASSLRREGQFF. The chain recombines TRBV28 with TRBJ2-1; 9 bases map to TRBD2. There are 12 residues in the CDR3. The junction had 4 bases not matched to a gene; V was cut back by 3 bases and J by 13 bases. Per germline, CDR1 MDHEN and CDR2 SYDVKM.

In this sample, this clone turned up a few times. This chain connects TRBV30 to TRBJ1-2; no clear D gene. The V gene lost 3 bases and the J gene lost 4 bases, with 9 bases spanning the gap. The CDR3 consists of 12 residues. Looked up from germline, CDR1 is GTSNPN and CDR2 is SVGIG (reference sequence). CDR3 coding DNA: TGTGCCTGGAGATCCAGAGTCTATGGCTACACCTTC. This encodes CAWRSRVYGYTF.

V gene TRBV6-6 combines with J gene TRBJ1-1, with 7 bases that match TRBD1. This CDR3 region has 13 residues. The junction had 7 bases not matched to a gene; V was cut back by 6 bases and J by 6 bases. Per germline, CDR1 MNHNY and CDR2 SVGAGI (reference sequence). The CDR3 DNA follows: TGTGCCAGCAGCCTCTCGGGACAGCCTGAAGCTTTCTTT. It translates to CASSLSGQPEAFF.

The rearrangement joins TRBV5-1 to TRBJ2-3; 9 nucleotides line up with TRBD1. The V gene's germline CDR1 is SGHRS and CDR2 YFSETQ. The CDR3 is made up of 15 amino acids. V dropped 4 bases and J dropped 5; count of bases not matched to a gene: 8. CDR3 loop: CASSPGQGQVDTQYF. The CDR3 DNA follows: TGCGCCAGCAGCCCCGGACAGGGGCAGGTAGATACGCAGTATTTT.

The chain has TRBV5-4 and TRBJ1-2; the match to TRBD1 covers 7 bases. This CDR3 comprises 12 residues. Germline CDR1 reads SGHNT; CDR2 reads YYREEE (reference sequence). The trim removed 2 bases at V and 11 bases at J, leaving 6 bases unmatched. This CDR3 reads CASSFNRGGYTF. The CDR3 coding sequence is TGTGCCAGCAGCTTCAACAGGGGAGGTTACACCTTC.

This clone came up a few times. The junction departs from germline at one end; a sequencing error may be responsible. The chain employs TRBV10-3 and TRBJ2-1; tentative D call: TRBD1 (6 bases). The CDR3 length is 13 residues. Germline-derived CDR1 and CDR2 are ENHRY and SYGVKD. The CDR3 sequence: CASSPPRGNEQFF. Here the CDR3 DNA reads TGTGCCAGCAGTCCCCCCAGGGGCAATGAGCAGTTCTTC.

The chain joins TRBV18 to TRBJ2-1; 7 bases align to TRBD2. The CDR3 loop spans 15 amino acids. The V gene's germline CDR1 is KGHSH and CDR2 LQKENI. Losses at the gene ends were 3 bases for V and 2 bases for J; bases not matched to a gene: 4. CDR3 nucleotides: TGTGCCAGCTCACCTCCCGGGACTACCTACAATGAGCAGTTCTTC. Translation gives CASSPPGTTYNEQFF.

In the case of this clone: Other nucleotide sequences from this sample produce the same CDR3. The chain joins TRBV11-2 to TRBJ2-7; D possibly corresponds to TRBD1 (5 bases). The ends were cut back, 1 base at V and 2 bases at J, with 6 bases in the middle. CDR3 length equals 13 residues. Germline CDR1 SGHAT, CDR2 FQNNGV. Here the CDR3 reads CASSLVTAYEQYF. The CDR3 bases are TGTGCCAGCAGCTTAGTGACAGCCTACGAGCAGTACTTC.

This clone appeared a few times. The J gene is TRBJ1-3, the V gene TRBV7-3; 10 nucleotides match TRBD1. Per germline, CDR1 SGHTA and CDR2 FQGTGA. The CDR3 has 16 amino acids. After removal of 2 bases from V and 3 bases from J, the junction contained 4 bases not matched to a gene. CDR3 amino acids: CASSLLGQGSGNTIYF. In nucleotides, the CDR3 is TGTGCCAGCAGCTTACTGGGACAGGGGAGTGGAAACACCATATATTTT.

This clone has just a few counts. CDR3 in amino acids: CASSLFRGRGSDYEQYF. The CDR3 bases are TGTGCCAGCAGCTTATTTAGGGGGAGGGGTTCGGACTACGAGCAGTACTTC. V usage is TRBV13 and J usage is TRBJ2-7, with D possibly TRBD2 on 7 matching bases. V was trimmed by 2 bases and J by 3 bases, leaving 20 bases between them. This CDR3 is built from 17 residues. Germline V gene sequence: CDR1 PRHDT, CDR2 FYEKMQ (reference sequence). Full variable domain (remainder filled in from reference TRBV13 and TRBJ2-7): AAGVIQSPRHLIKEKRETATLKCYPIPRHDTVYWYQQGPGQDPQFLISFYEKMQSDKGSIPDRFSAQQFSDYHSELNMSSLELGDSALYFCASSLFRGRGSDYEQYFGPGTRLTVT.

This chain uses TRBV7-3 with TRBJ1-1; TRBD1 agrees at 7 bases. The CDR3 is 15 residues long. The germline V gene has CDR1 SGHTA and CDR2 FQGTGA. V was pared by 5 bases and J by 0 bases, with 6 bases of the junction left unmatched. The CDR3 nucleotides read TGTGCCAGCAGCCAGGGACAGCTGATGAACACTGAAGCTTTCTTT. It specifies CASSQGQLMNTEAFF.

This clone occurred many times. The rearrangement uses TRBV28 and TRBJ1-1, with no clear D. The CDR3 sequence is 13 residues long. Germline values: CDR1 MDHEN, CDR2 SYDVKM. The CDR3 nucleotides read TGTGGCACATACACACCGGAGAACACTGAAGCTTTCTTT. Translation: CGTYTPENTEAFF.

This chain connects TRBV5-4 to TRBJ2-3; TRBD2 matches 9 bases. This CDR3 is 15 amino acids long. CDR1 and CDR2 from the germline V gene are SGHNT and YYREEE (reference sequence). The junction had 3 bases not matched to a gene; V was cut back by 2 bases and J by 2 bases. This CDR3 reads CASSLVAGVTDTQYF. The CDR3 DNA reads TGTGCCAGCAGCTTAGTAGCGGGAGTCACAGATACGCAGTATTTT. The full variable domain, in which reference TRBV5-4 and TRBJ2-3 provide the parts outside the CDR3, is ETGVTQSPTHLIKTRGQQVTLRCSSQSGHNTVSWYQQALGQGPQFIFQYYREEENGRGNFPPRFSGLQFPNYSSELNVNALELDDSALYLCASSLVAGVTDTQYFGPGTRLTVL.

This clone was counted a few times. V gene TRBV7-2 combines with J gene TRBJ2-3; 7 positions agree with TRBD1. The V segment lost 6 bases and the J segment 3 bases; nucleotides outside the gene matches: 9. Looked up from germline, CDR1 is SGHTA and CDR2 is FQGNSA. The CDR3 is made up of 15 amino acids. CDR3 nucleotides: TGTGCCAGCAGTCTTAAGACAGGGTTAACAGATACGCAGTATTTT. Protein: CASSLKTGLTDTQYF.

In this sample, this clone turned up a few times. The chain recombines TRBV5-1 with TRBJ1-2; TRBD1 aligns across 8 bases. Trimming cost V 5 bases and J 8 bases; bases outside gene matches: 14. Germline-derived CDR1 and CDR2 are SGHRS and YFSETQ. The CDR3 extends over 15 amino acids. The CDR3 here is CASSSTYGQGGGYTF. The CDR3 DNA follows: TGCGCCAGCAGTTCCACATATGGACAGGGCGGCGGCTACACCTTC.

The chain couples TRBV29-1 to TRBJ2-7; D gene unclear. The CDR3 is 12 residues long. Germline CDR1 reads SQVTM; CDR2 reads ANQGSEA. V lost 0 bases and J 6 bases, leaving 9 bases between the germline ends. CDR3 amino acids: CSVEDLVREQYF. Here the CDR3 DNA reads TGCAGCGTTGAAGATCTGGTTCGCGAGCAGTACTTC.

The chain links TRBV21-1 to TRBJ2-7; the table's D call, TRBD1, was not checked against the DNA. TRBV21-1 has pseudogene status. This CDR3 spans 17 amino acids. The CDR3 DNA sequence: TGTGCCAGCAGCACTTGGAACGACAGGGCTTATGTCTACGAGCAGTACTTC. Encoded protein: CASSTWNDRAYVYEQYF.

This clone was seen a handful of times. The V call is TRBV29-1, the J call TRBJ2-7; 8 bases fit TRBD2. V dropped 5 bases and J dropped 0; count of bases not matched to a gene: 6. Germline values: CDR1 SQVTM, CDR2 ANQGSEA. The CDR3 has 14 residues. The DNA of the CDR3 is TGCAGCGTTCTACTAGCGGATAGCTCCTACGAGCAGTACTTC. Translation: CSVLLADSSYEQYF.